This TCR beta chain originates from a study of patients and donors after allogeneic stem cell transplantation. The CDR3 is made up of 14 amino acids. The V and J ends lost 5 bases and 5 bases, in that order; junction bases with no gene match: 4. Germline loops: CDR1 MNHEY, CDR2 SMNVEV (reference sequence). This clonotype was found many times. TCRdb analysed the RT-PCR reads with MiXCR anew, one entry per CDR3 protein. The data contain hundreds of thousands of distinct CDR3 sequences, roughly 16% of them seen just once; the ten biggest clones take up around 6.8%. The chain couples TRBV27 to TRBJ2-7; 12 nucleotides align to TRBD2. This receptor was obtained from a human donor who was either an allogeneic HSCT recipient or a stem cell or donor lymphocyte infusion donor (not recorded which). It is not recorded whose cells these are; they may come from a transplant donor. The sample taken for sequencing was blood, either unsorted or a sorted T cell fraction (not recorded which). The CDR3: CASSLAGGFHEQYF. CDR3 sequence (DNA): TGTGCCAGCAGTCTAGCGGGAGGGTTCCACGAGCAGTACTTC.